This entry describes one T cell receptor (beta chain). V lost 5 bases to trimming and J lost 6 bases, with 16 bases between them. CDR1 and CDR2 (germline): SGHAT, FQNNGV. The CDR3 runs 15 residues. This entry comes from a study of shared clonotypes between healthy human individuals. Only in-frame clones appear in the TCRdb table, and some are missing; sequencing was by immunoSEQ multiplex PCR. This sample has 2 million to 2.5 million clones, with 90% to 97% found just once. The source is a man between 18 and 35 years old in good health. Sequenced sample: naive CD4+ T cells sorted from blood. Subset given: CD45RA+ positively selected. The V call is TRBV11-2, the J call TRBJ2-2; D ambiguous. The CDR3 region has the DNA TGTGCCAGCAGCCCTTCGAGGCGTATGGCCGGGGAGCTGTTTTTT. Translation gives CASSPSRRMAGELFF. Using reference TRBV11-2 and TRBJ2-2 for the parts outside the CDR3, the full variable domain is EAGVAQSPRYKIIEKRQSVAFWCNPISGHATLYWYQQILGQGPKLLIQFQNNGVVDDSQLPKDRFSAERLKGVDSTLKIQPAKLEDSAVYLCASSPSRRMAGELFFGEGSRLTVL.